This T cell receptor beta chain appears in the sequencing data of a study of blood T cell repertoires in COVID-19. Looking at the study overall: The cDNA or gDNA used as material had been derived from T cells, B-cell-depleted T cells, or PBMCs.

Recruitment covered roughly 22 US areas and drew participants whose ages spanned roughly 18 to 89 years. With 1 base removed from V and 2 bases from J, the gap between germline ends came to 7 bases. The germline V gene has CDR1 SNHLY and CDR2 FYNNEI. The CDR3 spans 14 residues. The table came from immunoSEQ multiplex PCR; TCRdb's copy has only in-frame clones and leaves some out. The sample consists of under 400,000 clones, approximately 83% of them appearing once. The receptor was isolated from a woman aged 40-49 years with acute COVID-19. The chain has TRBV2 and TRBJ2-3; D is perhaps TRBD1 (6 bases). The specimen was PBMCs or T cells enriched from blood (not recorded which). The CDR3 sequence is CASSEDRATDTQYF. CDR3 coding DNA: TGTGCCAGCAGTGAAGACAGGGCCACAGATACGCAGTATTTT.